This T cell receptor (beta chain) was observed in a study of CD8 T cells in ankylosing spondylitis. Study observations and caveats: Prior work had noted some motif variants in reactive arthritis blood and synovial fluid. From matched ankylosing spondylitis synovial fluid, disease-linked clones were reportedly recovered at significantly enriched levels.

Germline assignment: CDR1 ENHRY and CDR2 SYGVKD. The CDR3 covers 12 residues. The V end lost 3 bases, the J end lost 6 bases, and 5 bases lay between the germline ends. The table lists this clonotype with many counts. Its antigen is unidentified. Making use of molecular barcodes, quantitative 5'-RACE generated TCR beta libraries. MiXCR, applied by TCRdb to the 5' RACE reads, yields one record per CDR3 protein. The sample holds approximately 240,000 distinct CDR3 sequences, about 24% seen once. The specimen sequenced was blood, either unsorted or a sorted T cell fraction (not recorded which). The rearrangement joins TRBV10-3 to TRBJ2-2, with unresolved D. The sequence was collected from a male donor with ankylosing spondylitis or in good health (not recorded which). In nucleotides, the CDR3 is TGTGCCATCAGTGACGTCCCCGGGGAGCTGTTTTTT. It translates to CAISDVPGELFF.